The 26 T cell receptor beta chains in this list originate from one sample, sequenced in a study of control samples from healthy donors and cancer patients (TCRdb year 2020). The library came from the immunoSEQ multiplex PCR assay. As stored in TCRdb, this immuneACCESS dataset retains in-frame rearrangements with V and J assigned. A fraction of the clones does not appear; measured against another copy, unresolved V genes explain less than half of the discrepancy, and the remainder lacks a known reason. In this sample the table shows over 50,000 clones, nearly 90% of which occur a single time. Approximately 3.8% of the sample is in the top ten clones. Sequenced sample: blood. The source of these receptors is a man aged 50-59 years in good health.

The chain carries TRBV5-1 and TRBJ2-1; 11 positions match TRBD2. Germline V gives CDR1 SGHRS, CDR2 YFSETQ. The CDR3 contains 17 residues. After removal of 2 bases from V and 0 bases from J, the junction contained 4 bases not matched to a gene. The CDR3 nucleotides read TGCGCCAGCAGCTTCGGGACTAGCGGCAGCTCCTACAATGAGCAGTTCTTC. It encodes CASSFGTSGSSYNEQFF.

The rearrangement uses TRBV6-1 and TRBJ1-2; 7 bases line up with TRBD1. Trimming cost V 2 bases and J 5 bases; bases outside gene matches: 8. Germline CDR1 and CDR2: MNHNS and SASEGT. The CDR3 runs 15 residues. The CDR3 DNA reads TGTGCCAGCAGTGAAAGGGAGACAGGGCAATATGGCTACACCTTC. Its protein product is CASSERETGQYGYTF.

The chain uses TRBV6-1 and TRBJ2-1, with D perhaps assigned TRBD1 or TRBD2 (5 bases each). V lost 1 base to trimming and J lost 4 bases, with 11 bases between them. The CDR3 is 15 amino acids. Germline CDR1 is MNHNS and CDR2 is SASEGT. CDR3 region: CASSEDGAGYNEQFF. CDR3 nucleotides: TGTGCCAGCAGTGAAGACGGGGCCGGATACAATGAGCAGTTCTTC.

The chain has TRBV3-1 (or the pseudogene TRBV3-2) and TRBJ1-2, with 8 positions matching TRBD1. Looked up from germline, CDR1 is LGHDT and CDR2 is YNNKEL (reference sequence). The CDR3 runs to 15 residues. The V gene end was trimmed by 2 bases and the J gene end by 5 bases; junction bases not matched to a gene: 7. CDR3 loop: CASSQPGQALYGYTF. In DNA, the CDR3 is TGTGCCAGCAGCCAACCGGGACAGGCCCTTTATGGCTACACCTTC.

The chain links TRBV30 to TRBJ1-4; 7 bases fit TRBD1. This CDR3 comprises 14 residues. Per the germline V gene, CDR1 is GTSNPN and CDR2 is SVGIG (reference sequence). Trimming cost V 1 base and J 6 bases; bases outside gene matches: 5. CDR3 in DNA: TGTGCCTGGAGTGCCTGGGACAGAGATGAAAAACTGTTTTTT. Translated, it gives CAWSAWDRDEKLFF.

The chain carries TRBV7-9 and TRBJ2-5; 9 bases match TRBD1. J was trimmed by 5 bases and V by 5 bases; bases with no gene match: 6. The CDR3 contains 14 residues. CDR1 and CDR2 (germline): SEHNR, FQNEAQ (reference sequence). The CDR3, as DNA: TGTGCCAGCAGCGGACAGGGGTGGACGGAGACCCAGTACTTC. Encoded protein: CASSGQGWTETQYF.

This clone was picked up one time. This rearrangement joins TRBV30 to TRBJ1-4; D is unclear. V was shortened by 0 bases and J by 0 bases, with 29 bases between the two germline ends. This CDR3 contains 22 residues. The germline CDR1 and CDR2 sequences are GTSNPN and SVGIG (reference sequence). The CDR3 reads CAWSVSFDGRVTYFATNEKLFF. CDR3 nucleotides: TGTGCCTGGAGTGTCAGTTTTGATGGACGAGTCACCTACTTTGCAACTAATGAAAAACTGTTTTTT. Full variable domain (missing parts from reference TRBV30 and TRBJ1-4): SQTIHQWPATLVQPVGSPLSLECTVEGTSNPNLYWYRQAAGRGLQLLFYSVGIGQISSEVPQNLSASRPQDRQFILSSKKLLLSDSGFYLCAWSVSFDGRVTYFATNEKLFFGSGTQLSVL.

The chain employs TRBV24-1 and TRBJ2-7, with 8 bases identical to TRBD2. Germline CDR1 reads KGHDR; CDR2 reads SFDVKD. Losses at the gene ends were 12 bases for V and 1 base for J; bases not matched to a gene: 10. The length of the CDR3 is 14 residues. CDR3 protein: CALYGAGESYEQYF. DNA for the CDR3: TGTGCCCTGTACGGAGCGGGAGAGTCCTACGAGCAGTACTTC.

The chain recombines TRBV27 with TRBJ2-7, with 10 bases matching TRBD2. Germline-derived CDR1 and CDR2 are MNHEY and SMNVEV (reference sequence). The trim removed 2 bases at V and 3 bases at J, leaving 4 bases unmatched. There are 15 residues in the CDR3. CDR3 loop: CASSLIPSGSYEQYF. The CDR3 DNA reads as TGTGCCAGCAGTTTAATCCCTAGCGGGAGCTACGAGCAGTACTTC.

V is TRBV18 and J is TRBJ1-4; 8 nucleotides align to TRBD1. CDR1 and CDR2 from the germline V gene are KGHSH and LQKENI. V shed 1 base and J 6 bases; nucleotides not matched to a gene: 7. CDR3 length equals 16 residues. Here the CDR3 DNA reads TGTGCCAGCTCACCACGTCAGGACAGGGTCGATGAAAAACTGTTTTTT. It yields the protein CASSPRQDRVDEKLFF.

CDR3 bases: TGTGCCAGCAGTGAACTCGAGCAGTACTTC. Its protein is CASSELEQYF. J is TRBJ2-7 and V is TRBV2; D call uncertain. This CDR3 comprises 10 residues. Trimming pared 2 bases from V and 6 bases from J, leaving 2 bases between. From germline, CDR1 is SNHLY and CDR2 FYNNEI.

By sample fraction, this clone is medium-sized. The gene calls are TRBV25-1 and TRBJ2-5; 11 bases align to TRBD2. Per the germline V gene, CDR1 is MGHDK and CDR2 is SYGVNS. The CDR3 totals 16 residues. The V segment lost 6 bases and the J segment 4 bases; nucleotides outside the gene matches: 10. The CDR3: CASSSLAGGQRETQYF. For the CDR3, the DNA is TGTGCCAGCAGCTCCCTAGCGGGAGGCCAGCGAGAGACCCAGTACTTC.

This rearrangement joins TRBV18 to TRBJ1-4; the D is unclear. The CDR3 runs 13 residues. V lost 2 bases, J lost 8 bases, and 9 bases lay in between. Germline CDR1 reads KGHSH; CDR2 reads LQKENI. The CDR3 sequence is CASSPSVGEKLFF. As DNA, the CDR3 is TGTGCCAGCTCACCATCGGTGGGGGAAAAACTGTTTTTT.

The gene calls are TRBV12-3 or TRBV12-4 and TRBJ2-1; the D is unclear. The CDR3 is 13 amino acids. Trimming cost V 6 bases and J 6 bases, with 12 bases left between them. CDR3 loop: CASRQSAINEQFF. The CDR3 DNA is TGTGCCAGCAGACAGTCCGCGATCAATGAGCAGTTCTTC.

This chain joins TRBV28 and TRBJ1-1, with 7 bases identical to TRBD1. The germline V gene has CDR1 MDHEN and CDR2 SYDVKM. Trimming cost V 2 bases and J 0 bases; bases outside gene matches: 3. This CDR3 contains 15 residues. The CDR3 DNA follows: TGTGCCAGCAGTTTAAATACAGGGGTGAACACTGAAGCTTTCTTT. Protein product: CASSLNTGVNTEAFF. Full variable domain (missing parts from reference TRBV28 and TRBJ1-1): DVKVTQSSRYLVKRTGEKVFLECVQDMDHENMFWYRQDPGLGLRLIYFSYDVKMKEKGDIPEGYSVSREKKERFSLILESASTNQTSMYLCASSLNTGVNTEAFFGQGTRLTVV.

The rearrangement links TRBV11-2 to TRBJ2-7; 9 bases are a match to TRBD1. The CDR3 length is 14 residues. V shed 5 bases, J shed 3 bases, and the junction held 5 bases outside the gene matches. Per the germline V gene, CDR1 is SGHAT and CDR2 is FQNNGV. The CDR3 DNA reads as TGTGCCAGCAGCACGGGGACAGGGTACTACGAGCAGTACTTC. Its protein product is CASSTGTGYYEQYF.

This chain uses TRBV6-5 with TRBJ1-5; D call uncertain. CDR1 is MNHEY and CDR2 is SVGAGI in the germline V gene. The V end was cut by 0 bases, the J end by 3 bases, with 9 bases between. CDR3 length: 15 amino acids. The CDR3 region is CASSYSWINNQPQHF. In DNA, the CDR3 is TGTGCCAGCAGTTACTCGTGGATAAACAATCAGCCCCAGCATTTT.

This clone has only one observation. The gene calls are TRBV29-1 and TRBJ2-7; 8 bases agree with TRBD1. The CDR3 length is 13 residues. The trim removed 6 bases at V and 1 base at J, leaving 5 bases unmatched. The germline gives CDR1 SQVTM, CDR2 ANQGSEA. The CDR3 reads CSVMTGVSYEQYF. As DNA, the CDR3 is TGCAGCGTAATGACAGGGGTGTCCTACGAGCAGTACTTC.

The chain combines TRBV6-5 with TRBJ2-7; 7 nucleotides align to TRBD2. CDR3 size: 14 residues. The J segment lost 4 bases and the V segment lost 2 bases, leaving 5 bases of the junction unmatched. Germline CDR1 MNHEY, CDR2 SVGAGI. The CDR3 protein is CASSYGRVRYEQYF. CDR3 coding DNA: TGTGCCAGCAGTTACGGGAGGGTCAGATACGAGCAGTACTTC.

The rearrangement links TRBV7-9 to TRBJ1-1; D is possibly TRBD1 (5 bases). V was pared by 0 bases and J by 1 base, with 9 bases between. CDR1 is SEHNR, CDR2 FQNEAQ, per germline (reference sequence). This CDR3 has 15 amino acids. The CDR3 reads CASSLADGQNTEAFF. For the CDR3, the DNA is TGTGCCAGCAGCTTAGCGGACGGACAGAACACTGAAGCTTTCTTT.

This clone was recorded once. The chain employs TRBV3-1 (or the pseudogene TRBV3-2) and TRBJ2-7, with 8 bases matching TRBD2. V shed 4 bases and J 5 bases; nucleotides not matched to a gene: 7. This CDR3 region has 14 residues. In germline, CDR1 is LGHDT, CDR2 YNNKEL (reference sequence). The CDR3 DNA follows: TGTGCCAGCAGCCCATCCAGCGGGAGTAACGAGCAGTACTTC. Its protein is CASSPSSGSNEQYF.

The CDR3 loop reads CASRDRGNTIYF. Written as DNA, the CDR3 is TGTGCCAGCAGGGACAGGGGAAACACCATATATTTT. V usage is TRBV2 and J usage is TRBJ1-3; 7 bases map to TRBD1. The junction had 0 bases not matched to a gene; V was cut back by 6 bases and J by 4 bases. Looked up from germline, CDR1 is SNHLY and CDR2 is FYNNEI. The CDR3 contains 12 residues.

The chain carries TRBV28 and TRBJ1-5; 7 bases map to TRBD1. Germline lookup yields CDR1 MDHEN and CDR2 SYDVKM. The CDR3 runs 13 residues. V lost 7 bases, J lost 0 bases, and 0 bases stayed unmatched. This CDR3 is CASNRGSNQPQHF. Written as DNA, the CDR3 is TGTGCCAGCAACAGGGGTAGCAATCAGCCCCAGCATTTT.

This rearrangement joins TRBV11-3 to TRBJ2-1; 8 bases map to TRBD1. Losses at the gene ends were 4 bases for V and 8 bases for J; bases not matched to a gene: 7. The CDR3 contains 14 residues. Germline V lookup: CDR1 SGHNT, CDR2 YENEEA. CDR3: CASSSQGVLDEQFF. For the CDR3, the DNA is TGTGCCAGCAGCTCACAGGGGGTCCTGGATGAGCAGTTCTTC.

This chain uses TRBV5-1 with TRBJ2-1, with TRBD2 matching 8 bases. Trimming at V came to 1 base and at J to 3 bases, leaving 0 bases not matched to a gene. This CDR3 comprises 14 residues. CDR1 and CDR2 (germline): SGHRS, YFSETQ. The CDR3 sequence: CASSLTSGYNEQFF. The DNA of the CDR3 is TGCGCCAGCAGCTTGACTAGCGGCTACAATGAGCAGTTCTTC.

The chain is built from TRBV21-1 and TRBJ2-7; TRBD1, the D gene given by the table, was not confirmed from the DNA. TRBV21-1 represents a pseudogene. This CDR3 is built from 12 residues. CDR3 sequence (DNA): TGTGCCAGCAGCCTATGGGCCCGGGAGCAGTACTTC. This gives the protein CASSLWAREQYF.